This TCR beta chain was found in a study of blood T cell repertoires in COVID-19. Study-wide background: Samples of COVID-19 (acute and convalescent) were obtained from the United States, Italy and Spain. The cDNA or gDNA used as material had been derived from T cells, B-cell-depleted T cells, or PBMCs.

The CDR3 sequence is 12 residues long. Germline V lookup: CDR1 MNHNY, CDR2 SVGAGI (reference sequence). The V end was cut by 2 bases, the J end by 8 bases, with 9 bases between. In the source study's methods: It was from reference gene primer amplification that nucleated cell counts were estimated. Here immunoSEQ multiplex PCR was the method, and the copy in TCRdb shows in-frame clones only, minus some. That table is the source of V, J and clone size, and D and trimming were worked out from the DNA. This sample yields about 42,000 clones, of which roughly 73% are seen a single time; around 30% belongs to the top ten.

The rearrangement joins TRBV6-6 to TRBJ2-5; D is uncertain. The sequenced material came from peripheral blood. The clonotype was recovered from a woman in her 70s with acute or convalescent COVID-19. The CDR3 DNA follows: TGTGCCAGCAGTTACACCGGTAAAACCCAGTACTTC. Translation gives CASSYTGKTQYF.